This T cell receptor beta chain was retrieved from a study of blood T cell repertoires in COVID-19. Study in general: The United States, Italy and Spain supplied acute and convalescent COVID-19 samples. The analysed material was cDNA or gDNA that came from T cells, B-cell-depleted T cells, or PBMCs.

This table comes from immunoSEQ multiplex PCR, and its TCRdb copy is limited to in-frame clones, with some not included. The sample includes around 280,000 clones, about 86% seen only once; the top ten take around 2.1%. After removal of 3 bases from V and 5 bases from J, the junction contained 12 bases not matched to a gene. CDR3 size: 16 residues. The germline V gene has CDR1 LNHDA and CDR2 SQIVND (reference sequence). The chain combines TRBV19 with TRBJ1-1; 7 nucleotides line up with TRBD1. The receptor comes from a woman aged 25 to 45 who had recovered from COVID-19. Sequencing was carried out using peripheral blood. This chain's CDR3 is CASSIQAGGGNTEAFF. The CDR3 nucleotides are TGTGCCAGTAGTATCCAAGCGGGAGGGGGCAATACTGAAGCTTTCTTT.